Listed below are T cell receptor beta chains from one sample, sequenced in a study of blood T cell repertoires in COVID-19. Using immunoSEQ multiplex PCR, the repertoire was profiled, and TCRdb retains in-frame clones only, with some absent. The table records some 390,000 clones, under 90% of them present only once. Sequencing input: PBMCs or T cells enriched from blood (not recorded which). These receptor sequences come from a woman younger than 45 who had recovered from COVID-19. Each CDR3 is given with its conserved first and last residue. Fields, in order: clone size, D gene, V gene, J gene, CDR3 DNA, CDR3 protein. D genes are given only for firm matches. For some rows the clone size is stated as once, few or many, or as a class when expanded; others skip it.

clone size: NA; D gene: TRBD2; V gene: TRBV24-1; J gene: TRBJ2-1; CDR3 DNA: TGTGCCACCAGTGATTCCGGGACTAGCGCCCATTCCACCTACAATGAGCAGTTCTTC; CDR3 protein: CATSDSGTSAHSTYNEQFF
clone size: NA; D gene: TRBD2; V gene: TRBV27; J gene: TRBJ2-7; CDR3 DNA: TGTGCCAGCAGTTTTGGGGGGGAACAATACGAGCAGTACTTC; CDR3 protein: CASSFGGEQYEQYF
clone size: NA; D gene: NA; V gene: TRBV5-6; J gene: TRBJ2-7; CDR3 DNA: TGTGCCAGCAGCTTAGGTGGGACTCCCTCCTACGAGCAGTACTTC; CDR3 protein: CASSLGGTPSYEQYF
clone size: NA; D gene: NA; V gene: TRBV6-5; J gene: TRBJ2-3; CDR3 DNA: TGTGCCAGCAGACGAGGGGATACGCAGTATTTT; CDR3 protein: CASRRGDTQYF
clone size: NA; D gene: TRBD1; V gene: TRBV30; J gene: TRBJ2-1; CDR3 DNA: TGTGCCTGGGGGGACAGGGGGTCCTACAATGAGCAGTTCTTC; CDR3 protein: CAWGDRGSYNEQFF
clone size: NA; D gene: TRBD1; V gene: TRBV19; J gene: TRBJ1-5; CDR3 DNA: TGTGCCAGTGGCGGGACAGGGCGTCAGCCCCAGCATTTT; CDR3 protein: CASGGTGRQPQHF
clone size: few; D gene: NA; V gene: TRBV6-5; J gene: TRBJ1-5; CDR3 DNA: TGTGCCAGTGGGCAGGGAAGCAATCAGCCCCAGCATTTT; CDR3 protein: CASGQGSNQPQHF
clone size: NA; D gene: TRBD2; V gene: TRBV12-5; J gene: TRBJ2-2; CDR3 DNA: TGTGCTAGTGGTTCGGGACTAGTTTTCGGCGGGGAGCTGTTTTTT; CDR3 protein: CASGSGLVFGGELFF
clone size: once; D gene: NA; V gene: TRBV29-1; J gene: TRBJ2-3; CDR3 DNA: TGCAGCGTTGAAGGGCGGGGGCCCACAGATACGCAGTATTTT; CDR3 protein: CSVEGRGPTDTQYF
clone size: once; D gene: NA; V gene: TRBV5-5; J gene: TRBJ1-2; CDR3 DNA: TGTGCCAGCAGCTTGGAAGGCAGGGTGAGCTATGGCTACACCTTC; CDR3 protein: CASSLEGRVSYGYTF
clone size: NA; D gene: TRBD2; V gene: TRBV11-3; J gene: TRBJ2-5; CDR3 DNA: TGTGCCAGCAGCACGGGACTAGCGGGACAAGAGACCCAGTACTTC; CDR3 protein: CASSTGLAGQETQYF
clone size: NA; D gene: TRBD2; V gene: TRBV9; J gene: TRBJ2-3; CDR3 DNA: TGTGCCAGCAGCTTGGGACTAGCGGGAACAGATACGCAGTATTTT; CDR3 protein: CASSLGLAGTDTQYF
clone size: few; D gene: TRBD1; V gene: TRBV7-9; J gene: TRBJ1-1; CDR3 DNA: TGTGCCAGCAGCCAACTGGGACAGGACACTGAAGCTTTCTTT; CDR3 protein: CASSQLGQDTEAFF
clone size: NA; D gene: TRBD2; V gene: TRBV4-2; J gene: TRBJ2-7; CDR3 DNA: TGTGCCAGCAGCCAAGAGGGACTAGCGGGATCCTACGAGCAGTACTTC; CDR3 protein: CASSQEGLAGSYEQYF
clone size: NA; D gene: NA; V gene: TRBV2; J gene: TRBJ2-7; CDR3 DNA: TGTGCCAGCGGGTGGGGCATCTCCTACGAGCAGTACTTC; CDR3 protein: CASGWGISYEQYF
clone size: NA; D gene: TRBD1; V gene: TRBV5-1; J gene: TRBJ1-3; CDR3 DNA: TGCGCCAGCAGCCATGACAGGGCCGGAAACACCATATATTTT; CDR3 protein: CASSHDRAGNTIYF
clone size: NA; D gene: TRBD1; V gene: TRBV27; J gene: TRBJ1-2; CDR3 DNA: TGTGCCAGCAGAAACCTTGGGACAGGAGACTATGGCTACACCTTC; CDR3 protein: CASRNLGTGDYGYTF
clone size: NA; D gene: TRBD2; V gene: TRBV11-2; J gene: TRBJ2-3; CDR3 DNA: TGTGCCAGCAGCTCTGGGGCTAGCGGGAGGCCAAACACAGATACGCAGTATTTT; CDR3 protein: CASSSGASGRPNTDTQYF
clone size: NA; D gene: TRBD1; V gene: TRBV20-1; J gene: TRBJ2-1; CDR3 DNA: TGCAGTGCTAGTAAAACCGGGACAGGGGGTCTGTATGAGCAGTTCTTC; CDR3 protein: CSASKTGTGGLYEQFF
clone size: NA; D gene: NA; V gene: TRBV9; J gene: TRBJ1-5; CDR3 DNA: TGTGCCAGCAGCGTGCAGGGCTTGGCCAATCAGCCCCAGCATTTT; CDR3 protein: CASSVQGLANQPQHF
clone size: NA; D gene: TRBD2; V gene: TRBV9; J gene: TRBJ2-5; CDR3 DNA: TGTGCCAGCAGCGTAGGAGAGAGTCCCGGGACTAGCGGAGAGACCCAGTACTTC; CDR3 protein: CASSVGESPGTSGETQYF
clone size: NA; D gene: NA; V gene: TRBV18; J gene: TRBJ2-5; CDR3 DNA: TGTGCCAGCTCACCAGAGCGGGTCCAAGAGACCCAGTACTTC; CDR3 protein: CASSPERVQETQYF
clone size: NA; D gene: TRBD2; V gene: TRBV11-2; J gene: TRBJ2-1; CDR3 DNA: TGTGCCAGCAGCTCTCGACTAGCGGTGAACAATGAGCAGTTCTTC; CDR3 protein: CASSSRLAVNNEQFF
clone size: NA; D gene: TRBD2; V gene: TRBV27; J gene: TRBJ2-2; CDR3 DNA: TGTGCCAGCAGTTCCCTGGGGGGAGGGACCGGGGAGCTGTTTTTT; CDR3 protein: CASSSLGGGTGELFF
clone size: NA; D gene: NA; V gene: TRBV29-1; J gene: TRBJ1-1; CDR3 DNA: TGCAGCGTTGTACAGGGAAACACTGAAGCTTTCTTT; CDR3 protein: CSVVQGNTEAFF
clone size: few; D gene: TRBD1; V gene: TRBV19; J gene: TRBJ1-2; CDR3 DNA: TGTGCCAGTAGTATAGAGGTGGGACAGAACTATGGCTACACCTTC; CDR3 protein: CASSIEVGQNYGYTF
clone size: NA; D gene: TRBD1; V gene: TRBV19; J gene: TRBJ2-3; CDR3 DNA: TGTGCCAGCGCCGCGTCACCAGGGGGAGATACGCAGTATTTT; CDR3 protein: CASAASPGGDTQYF
clone size: NA; D gene: TRBD1; V gene: TRBV19; J gene: TRBJ1-1; CDR3 DNA: TGTGCCAGTAGTATAGCGGGACAGGGTCTCACTGAAGCTTTCTTT; CDR3 protein: CASSIAGQGLTEAFF
clone size: NA; D gene: TRBD2; V gene: TRBV20-1; J gene: TRBJ2-5; CDR3 DNA: TGCAGTGCTAGTTTTGGCGGGGGACTTTGGGAGACCCAGTACTTC; CDR3 protein: CSASFGGGLWETQYF
clone size: NA; D gene: TRBD2; V gene: TRBV29-1; J gene: TRBJ2-3; CDR3 DNA: TGCAGCGTTGAAGGTCTAGCGGGGGTCAAGGGGGATACGCAGTATTTT; CDR3 protein: CSVEGLAGVKGDTQYF
clone size: NA; D gene: NA; V gene: TRBV5-8; J gene: TRBJ1-1; CDR3 DNA: TGTGCCAGCAGCTTGGTGGGTGGAAGGGGAGAAGCTTTCTTT; CDR3 protein: CASSLVGGRGEAFF
clone size: NA; D gene: TRBD2; V gene: TRBV28; J gene: TRBJ2-7; CDR3 DNA: TGTGCCAGCAGTTTGACTAGCCCCGGCGAGCAGTACTTC; CDR3 protein: CASSLTSPGEQYF
clone size: NA; D gene: TRBD2; V gene: TRBV4-2; J gene: TRBJ2-3; CDR3 DNA: TGTGCCAGCAGCCAAGCCTGGGGACTAGCCCCAACAGATACGCAGTATTTT; CDR3 protein: CASSQAWGLAPTDTQYF
clone size: NA; D gene: TRBD1; V gene: TRBV4-1; J gene: TRBJ1-3; CDR3 DNA: TGCGCCAGCAGCCAACCACTAGACAGGGAAGGACCTGGAAACACCATATATTTT; CDR3 protein: CASSQPLDREGPGNTIYF
clone size: NA; D gene: NA; V gene: TRBV5-1; J gene: TRBJ1-1; CDR3 DNA: TGCGCCAGCAGCTTAGGAGGGGTCACTGAAGCTTTCTTT; CDR3 protein: CASSLGGVTEAFF
clone size: few; D gene: NA; V gene: TRBV7-9; J gene: TRBJ1-2; CDR3 DNA: TGTGCCAGCAGCTTATCCCTGCAGGGCAGCTACACCTTC; CDR3 protein: CASSLSLQGSYTF
clone size: many; D gene: TRBD1; V gene: TRBV30; J gene: TRBJ2-3; CDR3 DNA: TGTGCCTGGACCCGGACAGGGGGCGCAGATACGCAGTATTTT; CDR3 protein: CAWTRTGGADTQYF
clone size: NA; D gene: TRBD1; V gene: TRBV27; J gene: TRBJ2-5; CDR3 DNA: TGTGCCAGCAGTTCACAGCGGGGACAGGGAGCTCGGACCCAGTACTTC; CDR3 protein: CASSSQRGQGARTQYF
clone size: NA; D gene: NA; V gene: TRBV9; J gene: TRBJ2-1; CDR3 DNA: TGTGCCAGCAGCGTAGGGGGGCGGGAGACCCCCTACAATGAGCAGTTCTTC; CDR3 protein: CASSVGGRETPYNEQFF
clone size: NA; D gene: NA; V gene: TRBV28; J gene: TRBJ1-1; CDR3 DNA: TGTGCCAGCAGATCCGCTTGGGCGAACACTGAAGCTTTCTTT; CDR3 protein: CASRSAWANTEAFF
clone size: NA; D gene: TRBD1; V gene: TRBV7-8; J gene: TRBJ2-7; CDR3 DNA: TGTGCCAGCAGCGCGACAGGGGGCTCCTACGAGCAGTACTTC; CDR3 protein: CASSATGGSYEQYF
clone size: NA; D gene: TRBD1; V gene: TRBV9; J gene: TRBJ2-2; CDR3 DNA: TGTGCCAGCAGCGTAGTGTCAGGGGGCTTTGGCGGGGAGCTGTTTTTT; CDR3 protein: CASSVVSGGFGGELFF
clone size: once; D gene: NA; V gene: TRBV4-2; J gene: TRBJ1-2; CDR3 DNA: TGTGCCAGCAGCCAAGGCGCAGGGGTGGGCTATGGCTACACCTTC; CDR3 protein: CASSQGAGVGYGYTF